One and the same sample provided the 2 T cell receptor beta chains below, sequenced in a study of radiotherapy plus CTLA-4 blockade in lung cancer. Repertoires were generated with immunoSEQ multiplex PCR, while TCRdb's copy carries only in-frame clones and drops some. This sample has roughly 54,000 clones; around four fifths occur once, and the top ten carry about 2.9%. Here the sequenced sample was peripheral blood, taken from a patient treated with radiotherapy plus ipilimumab. The receptors derive from a human donor with non-small cell lung cancer who had a partial response to radiotherapy plus ipilimumab.

This chain links TRBV10-1 with TRBJ1-3, with 7 bases matching TRBD1. CDR3 size: 16 residues. The J segment lost 0 bases and the V segment lost 3 bases, leaving 5 bases of the junction unmatched. Germline V gene data show CDR1 as WNHNN and CDR2 as SYGVQD (reference sequence). The CDR3 sequence: CASSDSDRASGNTIYF. In nucleotides, the CDR3 is TGCGCCAGCAGTGACTCCGACAGGGCCTCTGGAAACACCATATATTTT.

CDR3 amino acids: CASSFTFSGVNSGNTIYF. The CDR3 DNA follows: TGTGCCAGCAGCTTTACCTTCTCCGGGGTTAACTCTGGAAACACCATATATTTT. The gene calls are TRBV7-9 and TRBJ1-3; D remains unclear. Trimming shortened V by 3 bases and J by 0 bases, and 18 bases separated the two germline ends. The germline CDR1 and CDR2 sequences are SEHNR and FQNEAQ (reference sequence). The CDR3 sequence is 18 residues long.